A single sample is the source of the 27 T cell receptor beta chains below, sequenced in a study of PD-1 blockade in classical Hodgkin lymphoma. TCRdb's copy holds only in-frame clones and misses some; the assay was immunoSEQ multiplex PCR. The sample shows 35,000 or so clones, over 60% of them seen only once. Patients all relapsed after autologous stem cell transplantation, and there was variation in brentuximab vedotin exposure. Sequences were derived from peripheral blood mononuclear cells (PBMCs), sampled before the second cycle of nivolumab. These receptors came from a human donor with classical Hodgkin lymphoma.

The V call is TRBV18, the J call TRBJ1-1; 7 bases line up with TRBD1. In germline, CDR1 is KGHSH, CDR2 LQKENI. The CDR3 is 15 residues long. The V gene end was trimmed by 6 bases and the J gene end by 4 bases; junction bases not matched to a gene: 11. CDR3 bases: TGTGCCAGCTCCGGCTTTACAGGGGAGGGCACTGAAGCTTTCTTT. Translating it yields CASSGFTGEGTEAFF.

The chain carries TRBV7-9 and TRBJ2-7; 15 bases match TRBD2. The germline CDR1 and CDR2 sequences are SEHNR and FQNEAQ (reference sequence). The CDR3 runs to 17 residues. The junction had 9 bases not matched to a gene; V was cut back by 5 bases and J by 4 bases. CDR3 protein: CASSPALGLAGGYEQYF. CDR3 DNA sequence: TGTGCCAGCAGCCCCGCCCTGGGACTAGCGGGGGGTTACGAGCAGTACTTC.

DNA of the CDR3: TGCGCCAGCAGTCAGACTAGCGGGGGATACAATGAGCAGTTCTTC. It yields the protein CASSQTSGGYNEQFF. This chain joins TRBV4-3 and TRBJ2-1; 12 bases fit TRBD2. The CDR3 runs 15 residues. Germline lookup yields CDR1 LGHNA and CDR2 YSLEER. Trimming removed 6 bases from V and 4 bases from J; junction bases left unmatched: 4.

This clone was seen more than once but under ten times. The chain has TRBV2 and TRBJ2-3; D is ambiguous. Germline assignment: CDR1 SNHLY and CDR2 FYNNEI. There are 12 residues in the CDR3. Trimming left V 4 bases short and J 4 bases short, with 6 bases between. Here the CDR3 reads CASSGLADTQYF. Written as DNA, the CDR3 is TGTGCCAGCAGTGGGTTAGCAGATACGCAGTATTTT.

The V and J genes are TRBV9 and TRBJ1-6; D is unresolved. The CDR3 has 15 amino acids. Germline loops: CDR1 SGDLS, CDR2 YYNGEE. The V end lost 5 bases, the J end lost 0 bases, and 9 bases lay between the germline ends. CDR3 bases: TGTGCCAGCAGTTTGAAAAGCTCCTATAATTCACCCCTCCACTTT. It codes for CASSLKSSYNSPLHF.

This sequence joins TRBV14 and TRBJ2-7; possibly TRBD1 for D (6 bases). V gave up 1 base and J gave up 0 bases, with 16 bases separating them. Germline CDR1 is SGHDN and CDR2 is FVKESK. The CDR3 loop spans 17 amino acids. The CDR3 spells CASSQGLSVRGSYEQYF. The CDR3 nucleotides read TGTGCCAGCAGCCAAGGCTTATCAGTCAGGGGCTCCTACGAGCAGTACTTC.

The rearrangement joins TRBV5-1 to TRBJ2-5; 10 bases agree with TRBD1. The V and J ends lost 8 bases and 7 bases, in that order; junction bases with no gene match: 11. Germline V gene data show CDR1 as SGHRS and CDR2 as YFSETQ. This CDR3 has 14 amino acids. CDR3 DNA: TGCGCCAGTCGGACAGGGGGTGTCTCCGGGACCCAGTACTTC. Translation gives CASRTGGVSGTQYF. The variable domain in full, completed from reference TRBV5-1 and TRBJ2-5, reads KAGVTQTPRYLIKTRGQQVTLSCSPISGHRSVSWYQQTPGQGLQFLFEYFSETQRNKGNFPGRFSGRQFSNSRSEMNVSTLELGDSALYLCASRTGGVSGTQYFGPGTRLLVL.

This chain links TRBV7-2 with TRBJ1-5, with D hard to call. Trimming left V 4 bases short and J 6 bases short, with 7 bases between. Looked up from germline, CDR1 is SGHTA and CDR2 is FQGNSA. This CDR3 spans 12 amino acids. CDR3 DNA: TGTGCCAGCAGCTCCCTCGGTCAGCCCCAGCATTTT. Protein product: CASSSLGQPQHF.

The chain employs TRBV10-2 and TRBJ1-1, with D uncertain. This CDR3 comprises 16 residues. Germline V gene data show CDR1 as WSHSY and CDR2 as SAAADI. Between the trimmed V and J ends, which lost 2 bases and 4 bases, there was a span of 17 bases. CDR3 region: CASSELYLGWGTEAFF. CDR3 coding DNA: TGCGCCAGCAGTGAGCTGTACCTCGGATGGGGCACTGAAGCTTTCTTT.

The chain employs TRBV27 and TRBJ1-2; 9 nucleotides line up with TRBD1. Trimming removed 6 bases from V and 4 bases from J; junction bases left unmatched: 9. The germline gives CDR1 MNHEY, CDR2 SMNVEV (reference sequence). CDR3 length: 15 amino acids. The CDR3 is CASSLTGGNGYGYTF. The CDR3 DNA follows: TGTGCCAGCAGCCTAACAGGGGGCAATGGCTATGGCTACACCTTC.

The chain uses TRBV2 and TRBJ1-6; D may be TRBD1 (6 bases). Germline V lookup: CDR1 SNHLY, CDR2 FYNNEI. The CDR3 is made up of 15 amino acids. Trimming stripped 6 bases from V and 9 bases from J, with 18 bases between. The CDR3 spells CASSQSMTGLSPLHF. The CDR3 bases are TGTGCCAGCAGCCAATCTATGACAGGTCTTTCACCCCTCCACTTT.

V usage is TRBV10-1 and J usage is TRBJ2-7; TRBD1 matches at 8 bases. CDR1 is WNHNN and CDR2 is SYGVQD in the germline V gene (reference sequence). Germline trimming cut 2 bases from V and 1 base from J; bases unmatched to any gene: 1. The length of the CDR3 is 14 residues. This CDR3 reads CASSEGQGSYEQYF. CDR3 bases: TGCGCCAGCAGTGAGGGACAGGGATCCTACGAGCAGTACTTC.

This sequence joins TRBV6-5 and TRBJ1-5; D is possibly TRBD1 (6 bases). There are 13 residues in the CDR3. The V gene lost 5 bases and the J gene lost 5 bases, with 10 bases spanning the gap. Germline loops: CDR1 MNHEY, CDR2 SVGAGI. The CDR3 reads CASSAGQHQPQHF. The DNA of the CDR3 is TGTGCCAGCAGTGCCGGACAGCATCAGCCCCAGCATTTT.

This chain uses TRBV29-1 with TRBJ1-2; TRBD1 aligns across 7 bases. The CDR3 runs 12 residues. The germline CDR1 and CDR2 sequences are SQVTM and ANQGSEA. After removal of 7 bases from V and 6 bases from J, the junction contained 8 bases not matched to a gene. CDR3 DNA: TGCAGCGCGGGAACAGGGGCTGATGGCTACACCTTC. It codes for CSAGTGADGYTF.

This chain links TRBV7-3 with TRBJ2-3, with 8 bases matching TRBD2. The germline V gene encodes CDR1 SGHTA and CDR2 FQGTGA. The CDR3 is made up of 13 amino acids. After removal of 5 bases from V and 6 bases from J, the junction contained 4 bases not matched to a gene. Here the CDR3 reads CASSIGLADTQYF. The CDR3 nucleotides read TGTGCCAGCAGCATCGGACTAGCCGATACGCAGTATTTT.

The chain employs TRBV7-2 and TRBJ2-5; weak D call: TRBD2 (7 bases). Germline-derived CDR1 and CDR2 are SGHTA and FQGNSA. This CDR3 comprises 15 residues. The V end lost 1 base, the J end lost 2 bases, and 11 bases lay between the germline ends. As DNA, the CDR3 is TGTGCCAGCAGCTTAGGGGGGGGCCGGCAAGAGACCCAGTACTTC. Amino acids: CASSLGGGRQETQYF.

The CDR3 nucleotides are TGTGCCAGCAGCTTCACTGGACAGGACAATGAGCAGTTCTTC. Encoded protein: CASSFTGQDNEQFF. The chain couples TRBV7-6 to TRBJ2-1, with TRBD1 identical over 7 bases. The length of the CDR3 is 14 residues. V was pared by 3 bases and J by 5 bases, with 4 bases of the junction left unmatched. CDR1 and CDR2 (germline): SGHVS, FNYEAQ.

About this clone itself: Other nucleotide sequences from this sample produce the same CDR3. The chain combines TRBV6-5 with TRBJ2-3; TRBD2 aligns across 7 bases. CDR1 is MNHEY, CDR2 SVGAGI, per germline. This CDR3 spans 13 amino acids. J was trimmed by 0 bases and V by 7 bases; bases with no gene match: 1. The CDR3 coding sequence is TGTGCCAGCAAGCGGGGCAGCACAGATACGCAGTATTTT. Encoded protein: CASKRGSTDTQYF.

V usage is TRBV7-9 and J usage is TRBJ2-2, with D tentatively TRBD1 (6 bases). The germline V and J ends were trimmed by 1 base and 4 bases, with 10 bases remaining between them. The CDR3 runs to 15 residues. CDR1 and CDR2 from the germline V gene are SEHNR and FQNEAQ (reference sequence). CDR3 nucleotides: TGTGCCAGCAGCTTAGGTGGGGGCAGCACCGGGGAGCTGTTTTTT. Translated: CASSLGGGSTGELFF.

The genes are TRBV5-1 and TRBJ2-1, with unresolved D. This CDR3 has 13 amino acids. CDR1 and CDR2 from the germline V gene are SGHRS and YFSETQ. Trimming took off 8 bases at V and 3 bases at J, with 12 bases between the two ends. CDR3 sequence reads: CASSLLGYNEQFF. CDR3 nucleotides: TGCGCCAGTTCCCTGTTGGGCTACAATGAGCAGTTCTTC.

This clone has just one count. The chain has TRBV14 and TRBJ1-1, with D tentatively TRBD1 (5 bases). Trimming stripped 4 bases from V and 11 bases from J, with 23 bases between. The CDR3 totals 15 residues. Per the germline V gene, CDR1 is SGHDN and CDR2 is FVKESK. CDR3 amino acids: CASSLPGHGLKGAFF. The CDR3 coding sequence is TGTGCCAGCAGCCTCCCCGGACATGGCCTTAAGGGGGCTTTCTTT.

The CDR3 loop reads CASNPGFLPGNTIYF. Here the CDR3 DNA reads TGTGCCAGCAACCCCGGGTTTTTACCAGGAAACACCATATATTTT. V usage is TRBV6-1 and J usage is TRBJ1-3, with D unclear. The CDR3 contains 15 residues. Germline values: CDR1 MNHNS, CDR2 SASEGT. V was shortened by 7 bases and J by 4 bases, with 17 bases between the two germline ends.

The rearrangement links TRBV19 to TRBJ1-6; 9 bases fit TRBD1. The CDR3 covers 17 residues. Germline loops: CDR1 LNHDA, CDR2 SQIVND (reference sequence). Trimming cost V 3 bases and J 8 bases; bases outside gene matches: 11. The CDR3 nucleotides are TGTGCCAGTAGTATGTTTTTGACTAGACAGGGGGATTCACCCCTCCACTTT. Protein: CASSMFLTRQGDSPLHF.

This rearrangement joins TRBV27 to TRBJ2-2; D gene unclear. Trimming left V 5 bases short and J 7 bases short, with 11 bases between. The CDR3 runs 13 residues. CDR1 is MNHEY and CDR2 is SMNVEV in the germline V gene (reference sequence). For the CDR3, the DNA is TGTGCCAGCAGTCCGGTCCGCAGCGGGGAGCTGTTTTTT. Residues: CASSPVRSGELFF.

This chain connects TRBV19 to TRBJ1-2, with D maybe TRBD1 (5 bases). Germline V gene lookup returns CDR1 LNHDA and CDR2 SQIVND (reference sequence). CDR3 length: 14 amino acids. The V gene lost 3 bases and the J gene lost 2 bases, with 10 bases spanning the gap. CDR3 loop: CASSMGQENYGYTF. The CDR3 bases are TGTGCCAGTAGTATGGGGCAGGAGAACTATGGCTACACCTTC.

The chain links TRBV6-1 to TRBJ2-1; no reliable D call. Germline CDR1 and CDR2: MNHNS and SASEGT. This CDR3 spans 12 amino acids. Trimming took off 2 bases at V and 7 bases at J, with 6 bases between the two ends. CDR3 region: CASSEPANEQFF. CDR3 nucleotides: TGTGCCAGCAGTGAACCCGCTAATGAGCAGTTCTTC.

The chain links TRBV5-1 to TRBJ2-5, with D perhaps matching TRBD1 (5 bases). The CDR3 covers 15 residues. Trimming took 0 bases from V and 4 from J, leaving 13 bases between them. Germline lookup yields CDR1 SGHRS and CDR2 YFSETQ. The CDR3 loop is CASSLGGLVGETQYF. CDR3 DNA: TGCGCCAGCAGCTTGGGGGGCCTCGTGGGAGAGACCCAGTACTTC.